The rows below give T cell receptor beta chains drawn from one sample of a study of blood T cell repertoires in COVID-19. Measured with immunoSEQ multiplex PCR; TCRdb has only the in-frame clones, and not every one. Of more than 85,000 clones in the sample, about four fifths were seen once. The specimen was peripheral blood. Source of these receptors: a human donor in a cohort sampled during active COVID-19. The CDR3 runs from the conserved cysteine through the conserved F or W. A D gene is named only where the DNA matches it firmly. Clone size is shown for a subset of rows, as once, few, many or a class of expanded clone.

d_call: .
cdr3_length: 13
j_call: TRBJ1-5
v_call: TRBV6-5
clone_size: .
cdr3_nt: TGTGCCGGGGCGGGGGGCGTCTTTCAGCCCCAGCATTTT
cdr3_aa: CAGAGGVFQPQHF

d_call: TRBD1
cdr3_length: 13
j_call: TRBJ2-5
v_call: TRBV5-4
clone_size: .
cdr3_nt: TGTGCCAGCAGCCGGGACAGAGAAGAGACCCAGTACTTC
cdr3_aa: CASSRDREETQYF

d_call: .
cdr3_length: 12
j_call: TRBJ2-2
v_call: TRBV7-6
clone_size: .
cdr3_nt: TGTGCCAGCAGCATGGGGCGTGGGGAGCTGTTTTTT
cdr3_aa: CASSMGRGELFF

d_call: TRBD1
cdr3_length: 16
j_call: TRBJ1-4
v_call: TRBV6-5
clone_size: .
cdr3_nt: TGTGCCAGCAGTTACGAAAAGGGACAGTTATATGAAAAACTGTTTTTT
cdr3_aa: CASSYEKGQLYEKLFF

d_call: .
cdr3_length: 16
j_call: TRBJ2-6
v_call: TRBV19
clone_size: once
cdr3_nt: TGTGCCAGTAGTTCCTCGTTCCGCTCTGGGGCCAACGTCCTGACTTTC
cdr3_aa: CASSSSFRSGANVLTF

d_call: TRBD1
cdr3_length: 15
j_call: TRBJ1-5
v_call: TRBV28
clone_size: .
cdr3_nt: TGTGCCAGCAGTTCGGACAGGCCCAGGAATCAGCCCCAGCATTTT
cdr3_aa: CASSSDRPRNQPQHF

d_call: TRBD2
cdr3_length: 14
j_call: TRBJ2-1
v_call: TRBV3-1/TRBV3-2
clone_size: .
cdr3_nt: TGTGCCAGCAGGACTAGCGGGGATGGAAACGAGCAGTTCTTC
cdr3_aa: CASRTSGDGNEQFF

d_call: TRBD1
cdr3_length: 16
j_call: TRBJ2-3
v_call: TRBV5-1
clone_size: once
cdr3_nt: TGCGCCAGCAGCTTGGCCAGGACAGGGGGCGCAGATACGCAGTATTTT
cdr3_aa: CASSLARTGGADTQYF

d_call: .
cdr3_length: 14
j_call: TRBJ1-5
v_call: TRBV3-1/TRBV3-2
clone_size: .
cdr3_nt: TGTGCCAGCAGCCAAGACAGGGCAGGTCAGCCCCAGCATTTT
cdr3_aa: CASSQDRAGQPQHF

d_call: TRBD2
cdr3_length: 16
j_call: TRBJ2-3
v_call: TRBV28
clone_size: .
cdr3_nt: TGTGCCAGCAGTTTAACGCAGGGAGGGTGGGAGGATACGCAGTATTTT
cdr3_aa: CASSLTQGGWEDTQYF

d_call: .
cdr3_length: 17
j_call: TRBJ2-3
v_call: TRBV6-2/TRBV6-3
clone_size: .
cdr3_nt: TGTGCCAGCAGTGACCCCTGGGGCAGACCGGACACAGATACGCAGTATTTT
cdr3_aa: CASSDPWGRPDTDTQYF

d_call: .
cdr3_length: 14
j_call: TRBJ2-3
v_call: TRBV6-2/TRBV6-3
clone_size: .
cdr3_nt: TGTGCCAGCAGTTACGAGGGTAACACAGATACGCAGTATTTT
cdr3_aa: CASSYEGNTDTQYF

d_call: .
cdr3_length: 14
j_call: TRBJ2-3
v_call: TRBV6-6
clone_size: .
cdr3_nt: TGTGCCAGCAGTACCGGGTCGCGCACAGATACGCAGTATTTT
cdr3_aa: CASSTGSRTDTQYF

d_call: TRBD2
cdr3_length: 14
j_call: TRBJ2-7
v_call: TRBV5-4
clone_size: .
cdr3_nt: TGTGCCAGCGCCCCTGGACTAGTAACCTACGAGCAGTACTTC
cdr3_aa: CASAPGLVTYEQYF

d_call: TRBD2
cdr3_length: 18
j_call: TRBJ2-1
v_call: TRBV5-1
clone_size: few
cdr3_nt: TGCGCCAGCAGCCGAAATGCCGGGACTAGCGGGGGATCCAATGAGCAGTTCTTC
cdr3_aa: CASSRNAGTSGGSNEQFF

d_call: .
cdr3_length: 12
j_call: TRBJ2-3
v_call: TRBV9
clone_size: .
cdr3_nt: TGTGCCAGCAGCGTAGGCGGGAATACGCAGTATTTT
cdr3_aa: CASSVGGNTQYF

d_call: TRBD1
cdr3_length: 13
j_call: TRBJ1-2
v_call: TRBV18
clone_size: once
cdr3_nt: TGTGCCAGCTCACCACAGGGGGCGAGTGGCTACACCTTC
cdr3_aa: CASSPQGASGYTF

d_call: TRBD2
cdr3_length: 14
j_call: TRBJ2-1
v_call: TRBV6-1
clone_size: .
cdr3_nt: TGTGCCAGCAGTGAACGGGGGGAAAACAATGAGCAGTTCTTC
cdr3_aa: CASSERGENNEQFF

d_call: TRBD1
cdr3_length: 15
j_call: TRBJ2-7
v_call: TRBV7-2
clone_size: once
cdr3_nt: TGTGCCAGCAGCTTAGGAAAGGGGGCGCGGTACGAGCAGTACTTC
cdr3_aa: CASSLGKGARYEQYF

d_call: .
cdr3_length: 17
j_call: TRBJ2-2
v_call: TRBV9
clone_size: .
cdr3_nt: TGTGCCAGCAGCGTAGTGAGTAGCGGTGCGCACACCGGGGAGCTGTTTTTT
cdr3_aa: CASSVVSSGAHTGELFF